The rows below give T cell receptor beta chains drawn from one sample of a study of regulatory T cells in long-lasting Graves disease. From the multiplex PCR reads, TCRdb called clonotypes with MiXCR, one entry per CDR3 protein. This table holds roughly 450,000 distinct CDR3 sequences, under 25% found once. Sequencing was performed on peripheral blood mononuclear cells (PBMCs), taken when the disease was refractory, from a patient treated with antithyroid drugs. The receptors shown here come from a female donor with Graves disease. Both conserved end residues are part of each CDR3. D genes are given only for firm matches. Size is stated for part of the rows, as once, few or many counts, or as a class when the clone is expanded.

V,size,J,D,CDR3,DNA
TRBV7-2,.,TRBJ1-5,TRBD1,CASSLMTGTVHQPQHF,TGTGCCAGCAGCTTAATGACAGGGACTGTCCATCAGCCCCAGCATTTT
TRBV3-1,few,TRBJ1-1,.,CASRLDGEAFF,TGTGCCAGCAGACTAGACGGCGAAGCTTTCTTT
TRBV20-1,many,TRBJ2-5,.,CSALQGPQRVTQYF,TGCAGTGCTCTACAGGGCCCGCAGCGGGTGACCCAGTACTTC
TRBV25-1,few,TRBJ1-4,TRBD1,CASAGIQGANEKLFF,TGTGCCAGCGCGGGGATACAGGGGGCTAATGAAAAACTGTTTTTT
TRBV12-3/TRBV12-4,many,TRBJ2-7,.,CASSKTTGTDSYEQYF,TGTGCCAGCAGTAAGACAACCGGGACGGACTCCTACGAGCAGTACTTC
TRBV12-5,many,TRBJ1-2,.,CASAWEGIGGYTF,TGTGCTAGTGCCTGGGAGGGAATAGGGGGCTACACCTTC
TRBV28,many,TRBJ1-5,.,CASTSGGQPQHF,TGTGCCAGCACCTCGGGGGGTCAGCCCCAGCATTTT
TRBV30,.,TRBJ2-1,.,CAWSVRGVSYNEQFF,TGTGCCTGGAGTGTCAGGGGGGTCTCCTACAATGAGCAGTTCTTC
TRBV19,many,TRBJ1-2,.,CASRRPGHLYGYTF,TGTGCCAGTAGGAGACCGGGACACCTCTATGGCTACACCTTC
TRBV19,.,TRBJ1-4,.,CASSILGDEKLFF,TGTGCCAGTAGTATTCTGGGGGATGAAAAACTGTTTTTT
TRBV6-1,few,TRBJ1-3,.,CASGILGGNTIYF,TGTGCCAGCGGGATACTAGGCGGAAACACCATATATTTT